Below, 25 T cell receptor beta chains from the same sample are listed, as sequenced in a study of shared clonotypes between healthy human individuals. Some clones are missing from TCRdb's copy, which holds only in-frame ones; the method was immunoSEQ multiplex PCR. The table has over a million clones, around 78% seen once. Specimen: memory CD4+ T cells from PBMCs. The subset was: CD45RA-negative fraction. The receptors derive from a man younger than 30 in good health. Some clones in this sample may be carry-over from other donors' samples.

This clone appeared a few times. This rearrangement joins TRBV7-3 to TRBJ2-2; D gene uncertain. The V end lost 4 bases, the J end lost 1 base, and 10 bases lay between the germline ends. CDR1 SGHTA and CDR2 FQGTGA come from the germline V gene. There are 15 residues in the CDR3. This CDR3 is CASSSLYRNTGELFF. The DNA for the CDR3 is TGTGCCAGCAGCTCATTATACAGGAACACCGGGGAGCTGTTTTTT. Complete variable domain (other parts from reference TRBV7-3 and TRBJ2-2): GAGVSQTPSNKVTEKGKYVELRCDPISGHTALYWYRQSLGQGPEFLIYFQGTGAADDSGLPNDRFFAVRPEGSVSTLKIQRTERGDSAVYLCASSSLYRNTGELFFGEGSRLTVL.

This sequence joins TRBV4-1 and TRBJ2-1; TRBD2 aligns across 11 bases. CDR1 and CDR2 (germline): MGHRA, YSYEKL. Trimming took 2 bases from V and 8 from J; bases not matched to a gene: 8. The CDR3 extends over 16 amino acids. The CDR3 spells CASSQFFSGRVHEQFF. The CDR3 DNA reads TGCGCCAGCAGCCAATTCTTTAGCGGGAGGGTCCATGAGCAGTTCTTC.

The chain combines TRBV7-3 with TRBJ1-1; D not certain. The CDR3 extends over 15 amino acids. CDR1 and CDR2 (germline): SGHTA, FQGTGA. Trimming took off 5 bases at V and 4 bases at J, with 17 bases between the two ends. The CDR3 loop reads CASSPGRWLSTEAFF. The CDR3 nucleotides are TGTGCCAGCAGCCCAGGTCGGTGGTTAAGCACTGAAGCTTTCTTT. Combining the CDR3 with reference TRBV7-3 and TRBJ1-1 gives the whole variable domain GAGVSQTPSNKVTEKGKYVELRCDPISGHTALYWYRQSLGQGPEFLIYFQGTGAADDSGLPNDRFFAVRPEGSVSTLKIQRTERGDSAVYLCASSPGRWLSTEAFFGQGTRLTVV.

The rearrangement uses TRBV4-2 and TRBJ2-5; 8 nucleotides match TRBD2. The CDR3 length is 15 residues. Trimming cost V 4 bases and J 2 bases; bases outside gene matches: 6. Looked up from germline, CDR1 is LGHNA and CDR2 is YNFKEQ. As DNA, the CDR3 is TGTGCCAGCAGCCGAGGGGCGGGAGGACAAGAGACCCAGTACTTC. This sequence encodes CASSRGAGGQETQYF.

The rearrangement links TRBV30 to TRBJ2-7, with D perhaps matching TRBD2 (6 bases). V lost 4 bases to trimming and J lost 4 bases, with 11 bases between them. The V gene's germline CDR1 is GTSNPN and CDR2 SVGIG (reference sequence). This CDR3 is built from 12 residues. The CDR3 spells CAWKPTSYEQYF. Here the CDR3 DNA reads TGTGCCTGGAAGCCGACTAGTTACGAGCAGTACTTC.

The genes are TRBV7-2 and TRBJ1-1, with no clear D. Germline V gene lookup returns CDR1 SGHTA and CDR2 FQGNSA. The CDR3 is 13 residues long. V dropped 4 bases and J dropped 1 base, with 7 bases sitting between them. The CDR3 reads CASSSHPNTEAFF. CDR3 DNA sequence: TGTGCCAGCAGCTCCCATCCGAACACTGAAGCTTTCTTT.

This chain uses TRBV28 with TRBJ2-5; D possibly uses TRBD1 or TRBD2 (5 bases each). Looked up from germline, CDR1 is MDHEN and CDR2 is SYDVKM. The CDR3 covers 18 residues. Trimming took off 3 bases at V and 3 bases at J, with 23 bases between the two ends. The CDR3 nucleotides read TGTGCCAGCAGTTTCCAGGGTGGGTCCCGGGAACCCAAAGAGACCCAGTACTTC. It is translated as CASSFQGGSREPKETQYF.

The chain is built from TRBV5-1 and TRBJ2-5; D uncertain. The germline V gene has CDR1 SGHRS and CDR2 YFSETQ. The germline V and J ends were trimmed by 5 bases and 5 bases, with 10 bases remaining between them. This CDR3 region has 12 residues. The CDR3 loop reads CASRGRSETQYF. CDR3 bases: TGCGCCAGCAGGGGCAGGAGCGAGACCCAGTACTTC.

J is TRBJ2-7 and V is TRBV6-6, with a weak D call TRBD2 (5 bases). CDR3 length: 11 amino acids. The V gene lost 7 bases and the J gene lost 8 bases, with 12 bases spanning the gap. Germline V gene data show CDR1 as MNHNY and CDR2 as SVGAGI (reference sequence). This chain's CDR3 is CASTSGGKQYF. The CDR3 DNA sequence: TGTGCCAGCACTTCAGGAGGCAAGCAGTACTTC.

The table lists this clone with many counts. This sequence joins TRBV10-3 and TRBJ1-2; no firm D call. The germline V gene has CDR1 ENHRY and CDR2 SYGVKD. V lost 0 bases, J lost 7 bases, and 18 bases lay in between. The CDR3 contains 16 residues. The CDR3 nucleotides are TGTGCCATCAGTGAGTCTTTCGAGACATCAGCCCGTGGCTACACCTTC. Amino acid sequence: CAISESFETSARGYTF.

The CDR3 here is CASSLRQGSYNEQFF. In nucleotides, the CDR3 is TGTGCCAGCAGTCTCCGACAGGGGTCCTACAATGAGCAGTTCTTC. The chain has TRBV2 and TRBJ2-1; 8 nucleotides match TRBD1. V was clipped by 5 bases and J by 1 base; unmatched bases: 4. The CDR3 length is 15 residues. In germline, CDR1 is SNHLY, CDR2 FYNNEI.

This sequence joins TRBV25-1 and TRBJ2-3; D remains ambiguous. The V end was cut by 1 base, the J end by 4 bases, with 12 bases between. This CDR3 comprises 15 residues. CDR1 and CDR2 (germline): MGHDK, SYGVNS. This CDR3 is CASSEFFGDADTQYF. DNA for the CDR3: TGTGCCAGCAGTGAATTCTTCGGCGACGCAGATACGCAGTATTTT.

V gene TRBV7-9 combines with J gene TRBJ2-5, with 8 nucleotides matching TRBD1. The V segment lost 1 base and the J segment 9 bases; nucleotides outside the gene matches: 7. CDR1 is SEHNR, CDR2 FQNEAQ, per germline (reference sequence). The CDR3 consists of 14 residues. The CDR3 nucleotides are TGTGCCAGCAGCTTAGATACAGGGGGATGGTCCCAGTACTTC. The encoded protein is CASSLDTGGWSQYF.

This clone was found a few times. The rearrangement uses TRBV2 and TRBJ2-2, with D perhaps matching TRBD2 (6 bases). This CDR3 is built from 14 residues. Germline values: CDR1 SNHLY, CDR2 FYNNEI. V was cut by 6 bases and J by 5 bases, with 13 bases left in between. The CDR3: CASRARAGTGELFF. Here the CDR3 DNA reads TGTGCCAGCAGGGCTAGGGCGGGGACCGGGGAGCTGTTTTTT.

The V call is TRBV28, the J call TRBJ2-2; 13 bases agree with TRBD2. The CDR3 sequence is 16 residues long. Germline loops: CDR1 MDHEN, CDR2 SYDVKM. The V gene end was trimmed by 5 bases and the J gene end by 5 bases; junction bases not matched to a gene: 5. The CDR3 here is CASSKGGLAGTGELFF. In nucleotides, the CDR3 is TGTGCCAGCAGTAAGGGGGGACTAGCGGGAACCGGGGAGCTGTTTTTT.

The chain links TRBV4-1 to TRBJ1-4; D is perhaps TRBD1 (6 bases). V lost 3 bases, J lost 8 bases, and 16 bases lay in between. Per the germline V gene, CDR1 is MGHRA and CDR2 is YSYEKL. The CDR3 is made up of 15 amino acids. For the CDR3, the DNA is TGCGCCAGCAGCCAGGGACACACGGGAGGGGAAAAACTGTTTTTT. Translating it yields CASSQGHTGGEKLFF.

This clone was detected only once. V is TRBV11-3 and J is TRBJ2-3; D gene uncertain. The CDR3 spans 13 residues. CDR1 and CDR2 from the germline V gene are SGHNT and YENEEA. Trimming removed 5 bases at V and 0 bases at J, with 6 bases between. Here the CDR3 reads CASSGGSTDTQYF. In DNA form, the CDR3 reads TGTGCCAGCAGCGGCGGAAGCACAGATACGCAGTATTTT.

CDR3 loop: CASSPGRDWNNEQFF. DNA for the CDR3: TGTGCCAGCAGTCCCGGCCGGGACTGGAACAATGAGCAGTTCTTC. The chain carries TRBV27 and TRBJ2-1, with D possibly TRBD2 on 6 matching bases. The CDR3 runs 15 residues. The V end lost 5 bases, the J end lost 5 bases, and 16 bases lay between the germline ends. Germline V gene data show CDR1 as MNHEY and CDR2 as SMNVEV (reference sequence).

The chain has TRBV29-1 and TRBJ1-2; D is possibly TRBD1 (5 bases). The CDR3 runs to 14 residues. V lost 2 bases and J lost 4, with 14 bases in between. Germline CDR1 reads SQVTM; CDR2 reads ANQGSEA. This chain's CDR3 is CSVESLPGSYGYTF. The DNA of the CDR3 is TGCAGCGTTGAATCACTTCCAGGGAGCTATGGCTACACCTTC.

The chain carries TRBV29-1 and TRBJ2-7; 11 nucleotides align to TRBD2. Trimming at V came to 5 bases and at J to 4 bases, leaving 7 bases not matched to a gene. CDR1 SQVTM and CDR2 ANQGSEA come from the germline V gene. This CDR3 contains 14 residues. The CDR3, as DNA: TGCAGCGTTCGAGCAACTAGCGGGAGTTACGAGCAGTACTTC. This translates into CSVRATSGSYEQYF.

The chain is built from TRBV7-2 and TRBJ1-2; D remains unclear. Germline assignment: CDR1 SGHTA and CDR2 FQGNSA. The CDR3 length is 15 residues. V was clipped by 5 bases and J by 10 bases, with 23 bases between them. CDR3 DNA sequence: TGTGCCAGCAGCCGATTAGACGGATCCTCCTATAACTACACCTTC. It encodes CASSRLDGSSYNYTF.

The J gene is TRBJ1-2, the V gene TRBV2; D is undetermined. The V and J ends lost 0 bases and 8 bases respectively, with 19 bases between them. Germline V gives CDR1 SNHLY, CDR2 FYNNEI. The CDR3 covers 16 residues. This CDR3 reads CASSEALQRQFWGYTF. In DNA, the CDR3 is TGTGCCAGCAGTGAAGCGCTTCAACGGCAATTCTGGGGCTACACCTTC.

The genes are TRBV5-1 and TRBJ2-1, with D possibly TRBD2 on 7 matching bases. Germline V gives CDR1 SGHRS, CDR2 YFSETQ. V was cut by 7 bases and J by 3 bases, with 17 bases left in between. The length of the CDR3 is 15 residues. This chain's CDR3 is CASYPGGGDYNEQFF. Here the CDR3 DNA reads TGCGCCAGCTACCCGGGGGGCGGGGACTACAATGAGCAGTTCTTC.

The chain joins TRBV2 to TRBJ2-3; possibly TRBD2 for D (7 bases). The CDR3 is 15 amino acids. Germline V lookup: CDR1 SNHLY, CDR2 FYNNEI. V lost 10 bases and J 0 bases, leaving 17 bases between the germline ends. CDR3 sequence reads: CATSGGGTSTDTQYF. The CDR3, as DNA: TGTGCCACTAGTGGCGGGGGCACTAGCACAGATACGCAGTATTTT. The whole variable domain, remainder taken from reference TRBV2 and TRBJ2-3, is EPEVTQTPSHQVTQMGQEVILRCVPISNHLYFYWYRQILGQKVEFLVSFYNNEISEKSEIFDDQFSVERPDGSNFTLKIRSTKLEDSAMYFCATSGGGTSTDTQYFGPGTRLTVL.

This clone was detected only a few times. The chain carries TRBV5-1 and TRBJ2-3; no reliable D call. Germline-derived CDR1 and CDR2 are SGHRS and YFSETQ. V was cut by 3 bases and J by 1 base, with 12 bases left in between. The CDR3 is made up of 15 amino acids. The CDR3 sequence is CASSYSDGGTDTQYF. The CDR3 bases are TGCGCCAGCAGCTACAGTGACGGTGGCACAGATACGCAGTATTTT. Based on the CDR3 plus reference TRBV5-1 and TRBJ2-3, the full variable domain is KAGVTQTPRYLIKTRGQQVTLSCSPISGHRSVSWYQQTPGQGLQFLFEYFSETQRNKGNFPGRFSGRQFSNSRSEMNVSTLELGDSALYLCASSYSDGGTDTQYFGPGTRLTVL.